Listed here are 7 T cell receptor beta chains from one sample, sequenced in a study of cytomegalovirus exposure and HLA in healthy donors. PCR used 60 Vbeta primers and 13 Jbeta primers. Produced via immunoSEQ multiplex PCR; TCRdb's table is partial and in-frame only. This table has approximately 160,000 clones, 75% to 85% appearing once. What was sequenced was PBMCs. The source is a woman aged 50 to 65 in good health and CMV-seropositive.

The V call is TRBV4-1, the J call TRBJ1-4; D unclear. CDR1 and CDR2 (germline): MGHRA, YSYEKL. The CDR3 has 14 residues. The V gene lost 0 bases and the J gene lost 4 bases, with 6 bases spanning the gap. CDR3 residues: CASSQDVVNEKLFF. CDR3 nucleotides: TGCGCCAGCAGCCAAGACGTAGTTAATGAAAAACTGTTTTTT.

CDR3 DNA: TGTGCCAGCAGCAGTTCAGGAACCAATCAGCCCCAGCATTTT. It encodes CASSSSGTNQPQHF. The rearrangement uses TRBV7-3 and TRBJ1-5; D is undetermined. Looked up from germline, CDR1 is SGHTA and CDR2 is FQGTGA. The CDR3 has 14 amino acids. V was shortened by 5 bases and J by 3 bases, with 11 bases between the two germline ends. Looking up the rest from reference TRBV7-3 and TRBJ1-5 gives the full variable domain: GAGVSQTPSNKVTEKGKYVELRCDPISGHTALYWYRQSLGQGPEFLIYFQGTGAADDSGLPNDRFFAVRPEGSVSTLKIQRTERGDSAVYLCASSSSGTNQPQHFGDGTRLSIL.

This chain joins TRBV28 and TRBJ1-4; D remains ambiguous. CDR3 length equals 14 residues. Germline CDR1 and CDR2: MDHEN and SYDVKM. Trimming cost V 3 bases and J 0 bases, with 5 bases left between them. The CDR3 DNA reads TGTGCCAGCAGTTTCACTGCAACTAATGAAAAACTGTTTTTT. Protein: CASSFTATNEKLFF.

This clone was counted ten times or more. Other DNA sequences within the sample encode an identical CDR3. The J gene is TRBJ2-2, the V gene TRBV5-4, with 8 bases lining up with TRBD2. CDR1 is SGHNT, CDR2 YYREEE, per germline (reference sequence). The length of the CDR3 is 16 residues. The V gene end was trimmed by 1 base and the J gene end by 3 bases; junction bases not matched to a gene: 5. CDR3 protein: CASSLPRGADTGELFF. The CDR3 DNA is TGTGCCAGCAGCTTGCCGCGGGGGGCTGACACCGGGGAGCTGTTTTTT.

The chain links TRBV2 to TRBJ1-2; a possible D gene is TRBD1 (5 bases). CDR1 is SNHLY, CDR2 FYNNEI, per germline. V gave up 5 bases and J gave up 3 bases, with 16 bases separating them. The CDR3 has 15 amino acids. The CDR3 nucleotides read TGTGCCAGCAGTAGCAGGGCCACGGCCCACTATGGCTACACCTTC. It is translated as CASSSRATAHYGYTF.

The rearrangement uses TRBV5-6 and TRBJ1-6; D gene ambiguous. The CDR3 sequence is 15 residues long. Trimming removed 4 bases from V and 4 bases from J, with 12 bases in between. CDR1 is SGHDT and CDR2 is YYEEEE in the germline V gene. CDR3 DNA: TGTGCCAGCAGCCACGTGGGCCCGTATAATTCACCCCTCCACTTT. This gives the protein CASSHVGPYNSPLHF.

This clone was observed once. The V and J genes are TRBV15 and TRBJ2-5; 8 positions match TRBD2. There are 16 residues in the CDR3. Germline loops: CDR1 LNHNV, CDR2 YYDKDF (reference sequence). V gave up 0 bases and J gave up 2 bases; unmatched junction bases: 5. In DNA, the CDR3 is TGTGCCACCAGCAGAGACGAGCGGGGGTGGCAAGAGACCCAGTACTTC. This gives the protein CATSRDERGWQETQYF.